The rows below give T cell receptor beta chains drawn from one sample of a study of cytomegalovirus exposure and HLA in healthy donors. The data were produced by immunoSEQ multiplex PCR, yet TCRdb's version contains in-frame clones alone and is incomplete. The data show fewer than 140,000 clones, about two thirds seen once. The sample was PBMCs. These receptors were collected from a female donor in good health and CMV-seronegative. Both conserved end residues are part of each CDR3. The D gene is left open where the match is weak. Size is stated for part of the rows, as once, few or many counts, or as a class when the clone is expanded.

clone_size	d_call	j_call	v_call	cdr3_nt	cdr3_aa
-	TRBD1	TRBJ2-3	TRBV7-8	TGTGCCAGCAGCTATGACAGGGGGCCAGATACGCAGTATTTT	CASSYDRGPDTQYF
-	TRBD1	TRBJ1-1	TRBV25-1	TGTGCCAGCAGTGGACAGGGGCCGTCTTCGGGAGCTTTCTTT	CASSGQGPSSGAFF
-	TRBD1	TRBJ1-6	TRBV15	TGTGCCACCAGCAGAGATAGATTGGGACAGCGAAGTTCACCCCTCCACTTT	CATSRDRLGQRSSPLHF
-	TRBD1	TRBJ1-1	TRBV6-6	TGTGCCAGCAGTTACTCTGGAGGACAGGGGACTGAAGCTTTCTTT	CASSYSGGQGTEAFF
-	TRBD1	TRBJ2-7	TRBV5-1	TGCGCCAGCAGTGCGGTGGACAGGGACTACGAGCAGTACTTC	CASSAVDRDYEQYF
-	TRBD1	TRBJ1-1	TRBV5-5	TGTGCCAGCAGCACAGGGGTGGAGGAGGCTTTCTTT	CASSTGVEEAFF
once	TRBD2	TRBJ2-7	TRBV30	TGTGCCTGGAGTGCAGCGGGAGCTTACGAGCAGTACTTC	CAWSAAGAYEQYF
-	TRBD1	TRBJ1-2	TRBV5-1	TGCGCCAGCAGCTTGGCCGCCGGGACAGGGGTTAACTATGGCTACACCTTC	CASSLAAGTGVNYGYTF
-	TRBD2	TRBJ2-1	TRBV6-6	TGTGCCAGCAGTCCCCCCCGTGGGGGAGGGAAGGATGAGCAGTTCTTC	CASSPPRGGGKDEQFF
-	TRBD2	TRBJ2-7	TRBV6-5	TGTGCCAGCAGTCGCCCAGGGCGGGAGGGCTACGAGCAGTACTTC	CASSRPGREGYEQYF
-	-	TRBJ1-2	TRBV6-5	TGTGCCAGCAGAAGGGGGTCTTATGGCTACACCTTC	CASRRGSYGYTF
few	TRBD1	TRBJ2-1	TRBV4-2	TGTGCCAGCAGCCTCCGGACAGGGGAGGGAAGTGAGCAGTTCTTC	CASSLRTGEGSEQFF
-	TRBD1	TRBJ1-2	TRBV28	TGTGCCAGCAGTGAACAGGGGCTAAACTATGGCTACACCTTC	CASSEQGLNYGYTF
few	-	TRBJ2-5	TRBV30	TGTGCCTGGGGAGGGGAGGAACGGGGAGAGACCCAGTACTTC	CAWGGEERGETQYF
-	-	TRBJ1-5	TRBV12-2	TGTGCAAGTCGCCCCTGTTTTGGGCGGGACGCCCTTTTGAGCAATCAGCCCCAGCATTTT	CASRPCFGRDALLSNQPQHF
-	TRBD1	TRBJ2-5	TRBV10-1	TGCGCCAGCAGTGAGTCGACGGTGGGACAGGCGAACTTC	CASSESTVGQANF
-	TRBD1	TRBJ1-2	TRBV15	TGTGCCACCAGCGCCTCGCTACAGGGGGCGAGCTATGGCTACACCTTC	CATSASLQGASYGYTF
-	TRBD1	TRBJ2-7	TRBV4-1	TGCGCCAGCAGCCAAGGGACAGGGGAATACTACGAGCAGTACTTC	CASSQGTGEYYEQYF
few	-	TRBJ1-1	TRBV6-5	TGTGCCAGCAGTTACGGGACAATGGGGCCTTCTGAAGCTTTCTTT	CASSYGTMGPSEAFF
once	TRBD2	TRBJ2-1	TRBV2	TGTGCCAGCAGTGGGCTCCGGGGGGACAATGAGCAGTTCTTC	CASSGLRGDNEQFF
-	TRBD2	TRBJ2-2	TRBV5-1	TGCGCCAGCAGCCCACGGACTAGCGGGGCGAACACCGGGGAGCTGTTTTTT	CASSPRTSGANTGELFF
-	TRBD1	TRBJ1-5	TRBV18	TGTGCCAGCTCACCAACCCGGGACAGGATGCAGCCCCAGCATTTT	CASSPTRDRMQPQHF
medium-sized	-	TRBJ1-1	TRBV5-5	TGTGCCAGCAGCTTTCGAGACACTGAAGCTTTCTTT	CASSFRDTEAFF
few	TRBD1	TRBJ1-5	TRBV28	TGTGCCAGCAGTCCTCGACACTCAGGGACAGGTACCCAGCATTTT	CASSPRHSGTGTQHF
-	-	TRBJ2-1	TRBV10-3	TGTGCCACCAACAGGGAAGGGCTCTCTGAGCAGTTCTTC	CATNREGLSEQFF
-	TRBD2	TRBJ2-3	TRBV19	TGTGCCAGTAGTATGCCGGGACTAGCGGAGCTCACAGATACGCAGTATTTT	CASSMPGLAELTDTQYF
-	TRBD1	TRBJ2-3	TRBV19	TGTGCCAGTAGTATAGGCACAGACAGGGCAGATACGCAGTATTTT	CASSIGTDRADTQYF
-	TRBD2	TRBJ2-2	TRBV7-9	TGTGCCAGCAGCTTGGGCGTAGCGGGAGGTACCGGGGAGCTGTTTTTT	CASSLGVAGGTGELFF
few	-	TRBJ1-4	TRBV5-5	TGTGCCAGCAGCCTTAGCCCCAGGGGTGGCGAAAAACTGTTTTTT	CASSLSPRGGEKLFF
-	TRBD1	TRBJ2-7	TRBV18	TGTGCCAGCTCGCGGGACAGGGGAGCCTACGAGCAGTACTTC	CASSRDRGAYEQYF
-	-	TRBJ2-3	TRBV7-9	TGTGCCCCCGGAGATACGCAGTATTTT	CAPGDTQYF
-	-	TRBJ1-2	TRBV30	TGTGCCTACTCGCTAGGCTATGGCTACACCTTC	CAYSLGYGYTF
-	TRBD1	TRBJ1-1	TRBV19	TGTGCCAGTAGCCCGGACAGGGACACTGAAGCTTTCTTT	CASSPDRDTEAFF
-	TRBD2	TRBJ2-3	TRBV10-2	TGCGCCAGCAATCCTTGGGGGGGGGCAGATACGCAGTATTTT	CASNPWGGADTQYF
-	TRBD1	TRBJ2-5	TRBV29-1	TGCAGCGTAAACAGGGGGATCTGGGAGACCCAGTACTTC	CSVNRGIWETQYF
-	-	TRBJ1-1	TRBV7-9	TGTGCCAGCAGCTTAGGATCGGGGGGACAGAACACTGAAGCTTTCTTT	CASSLGSGGQNTEAFF
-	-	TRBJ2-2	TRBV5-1	TGCGCCAGCAGCTTGGCACTAAACACCGGGGAGCTGTTTTTT	CASSLALNTGELFF
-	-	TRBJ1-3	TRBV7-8	TGTGCCAGCAGCTTAGTGGGGGGAGGCGTCTCTGGAAACACCATATATTTT	CASSLVGGGVSGNTIYF
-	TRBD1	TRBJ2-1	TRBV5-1	TGCGCCAGCAGATTATCATCCCTTCGGACAGGTGAGCAGTTCTTC	CASRLSSLRTGEQFF
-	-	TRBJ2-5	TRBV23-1	TGCGCCAGCAGCTTTAGGGGAGAGACCCAGTACTTC	CASSFRGETQYF
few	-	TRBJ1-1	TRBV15	TGTGCCACCAGCAGACCCCTCTTATTAAACACTGAAGCTTTCTTT	CATSRPLLLNTEAFF
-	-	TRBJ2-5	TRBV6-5	TGTGCCAGCAGTGAGGGATTGGAGACCCAGTACTTC	CASSEGLETQYF
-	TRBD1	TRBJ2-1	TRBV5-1	TGCGCCAGCAGAAAATCAACAGGGGGCAATGAGCAGTTCTTC	CASRKSTGGNEQFF
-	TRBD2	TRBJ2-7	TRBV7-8	TGTGCCAGCAGCCCTAGCTCGGGGGGTCACTACGAGCAGTACTTC	CASSPSSGGHYEQYF
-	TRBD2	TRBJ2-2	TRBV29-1	TGCAGCGTTGGGACTAGCGGGAACACCGGGGAGCTGTTTTTT	CSVGTSGNTGELFF
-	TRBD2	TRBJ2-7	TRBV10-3	TGTGCCATCAGTGAGTCGAATCTAGCGGGAGTCTACGAGCAGTACTTC	CAISESNLAGVYEQYF
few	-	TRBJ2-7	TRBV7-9	TGTGCCAGCAGCCCACGGGGGAACCCCTACGAGCAGTACTTC	CASSPRGNPYEQYF
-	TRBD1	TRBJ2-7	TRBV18	TGTGCCAGCGCTGGGACAGGGAGTGCCTACGAGCAGTACTTC	CASAGTGSAYEQYF
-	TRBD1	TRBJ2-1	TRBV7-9	TGTGCCAGCAGCGTTACAGGGGGCGCAAGCAACAATGAGCAGTTCTTC	CASSVTGGASNNEQFF
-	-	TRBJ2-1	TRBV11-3	TGTGCCAGCAGCTTAGCCGGCGGGGGCCACAATGAGCAGTTCTTC	CASSLAGGGHNEQFF
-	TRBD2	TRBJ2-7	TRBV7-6	TGTGCCAGCAGCTTAGAGGAAACGGCGGGAGGGCTTATTACCGAGCAGTACTTC	CASSLEETAGGLITEQYF
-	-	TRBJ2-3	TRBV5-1	TGCGCCAGCAGCTTGGAAGGGACATTCCCCACAGATACGCAGTATTTT	CASSLEGTFPTDTQYF
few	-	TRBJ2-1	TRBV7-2	TGTGCCAGCAGCTGGACAGATTACAATGAGCAGTTCTTC	CASSWTDYNEQFF
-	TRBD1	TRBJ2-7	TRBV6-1	TGTGCCAGCGGACAGGGTATATCCTACGAGCAGTACTTC	CASGQGISYEQYF
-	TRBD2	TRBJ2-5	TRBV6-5	TGTGCCAGCAGTTACAGCGCGGGGGGGCCGGGGGAGACCCAGTACTTC	CASSYSAGGPGETQYF
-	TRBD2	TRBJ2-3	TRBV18	TGTGCCAGCTCCCCAGCGGGAGGGCCTCGGAATACGCAGTATTTT	CASSPAGGPRNTQYF